Shown below are 2 T cell receptor beta chains from a single sample sequenced in a study of radiotherapy plus CTLA-4 blockade in lung cancer (dated by TCRdb to 2016 to 2018). The library relied on the immunoSEQ multiplex PCR assay. TCRdb carries this immuneACCESS record with in-frame sequences only. Its versions omit some clonotypes, under half of them owing to an unresolved V gene in the studies checked, with the rest unexplained. For this sample there are 20,000 or so clones; around 86% appear just once. The ten most abundant clones make up around a quarter of the sample. Source: peripheral blood, taken from a patient treated with radiotherapy plus ipilimumab. The receptors here all came from a human donor with non-small cell lung cancer whose response to radiotherapy plus ipilimumab could not be evaluated.

The chain employs TRBV18 and TRBJ2-5; a weak D match, TRBD2 (6 bases). The CDR3 runs to 13 residues. Trimming shortened V by 3 bases and J by 11 bases, and 16 bases separated the two germline ends. CDR1 is KGHSH and CDR2 is LQKENI in the germline V gene. Here the CDR3 DNA reads TGTGCCAGCTCACCTGCGGCGGGGACGGAGCAGTACTTC. Translation: CASSPAAGTEQYF.

This chain joins TRBV6-1 and TRBJ2-5; D perhaps matches TRBD1 (6 bases). The CDR3 sequence is 15 residues long. The V end lost 4 bases, the J end lost 7 bases, and 19 bases lay between the germline ends. Germline loops: CDR1 MNHNS, CDR2 SASEGT. The CDR3 loop is CASSGGGPTIGTQYF. CDR3 DNA: TGTGCCAGCAGTGGAGGGGGACCGACCATCGGGACCCAGTACTTC.